The T cell receptor beta chain described here comes from a study of blood T cell repertoires in COVID-19. TCRdb's copy holds only in-frame clones and misses some; the assay was immunoSEQ multiplex PCR. The sample records 250,000 to 350,000 clones, 90% being singletons. This CDR3 region has 15 residues. V shed 0 bases, J shed 4 bases, and the junction held 4 bases outside the gene matches. Germline V CDR1 and CDR2: SGHRS, YFSETQ. The TCR was taken from a young woman with acute COVID-19. Sequences were obtained from PBMCs or T cells enriched from blood (not recorded which). The genes are TRBV5-1 and TRBJ1-3; 7 nucleotides agree with TRBD1. The CDR3 nucleotides read TGCGCCAGCAGCTTGGTGGCAGGGGGAGGAAACACCATATATTTT. As protein: CASSLVAGGGNTIYF.